Shown below are 9 T cell receptor beta chains from a single sample sequenced in a study of cytomegalovirus exposure and HLA in healthy donors. Vbeta (60) and Jbeta (13) primers were used in the PCR. The data were produced by immunoSEQ multiplex PCR, yet TCRdb's version contains in-frame clones alone and is incomplete. The sample carries some 93,000 clones, approximately 80% recorded once. Source material: PBMCs. The receptor source for this set is a middle-aged man in good health and CMV-seronegative.

The gene calls are TRBV28 and TRBJ2-5; TRBD1 matches 9 bases. This CDR3 contains 15 residues. In germline, CDR1 is MDHEN, CDR2 SYDVKM. Trimming cost V 5 bases and J 7 bases; bases outside gene matches: 11. The CDR3 DNA is TGTGCCAGCAGTGACGGGACAGGGCTGGAAGGGACCCAGTACTTC. Translation: CASSDGTGLEGTQYF. Variable domain in full (rest from reference TRBV28 and TRBJ2-5): DVKVTQSSRYLVKRTGEKVFLECVQDMDHENMFWYRQDPGLGLRLIYFSYDVKMKEKGDIPEGYSVSREKKERFSLILESASTNQTSMYLCASSDGTGLEGTQYFGPGTRLLVL.

V usage is TRBV7-2 and J usage is TRBJ1-3; the D gene is possibly TRBD1 (5 bases). CDR1 is SGHTA and CDR2 is FQGNSA in the germline V gene. V was cut by 5 bases and J by 3 bases, with 8 bases left in between. CDR3 length: 13 residues. CDR3 region: CASSPGFGNTIYF. CDR3 in DNA: TGTGCCAGCAGCCCAGGGTTTGGAAACACCATATATTTT.

The J gene is TRBJ2-1, the V gene TRBV30; D ambiguous. There are 15 residues in the CDR3. Trimming shortened V by 2 bases and J by 6 bases, and 17 bases separated the two germline ends. In germline, CDR1 is GTSNPN, CDR2 SVGIG (reference sequence). The CDR3 loop is CAWSRGIVIGNEQFF. For the CDR3, the DNA is TGTGCCTGGAGTCGAGGCATCGTTATTGGCAATGAGCAGTTCTTC.

The chain combines TRBV29-1 with TRBJ2-3; tentative D call: TRBD2 (6 bases). Germline V gene data show CDR1 as SQVTM and CDR2 as ANQGSEA. Trimming took 3 bases from V and 4 from J, leaving 8 bases between them. The CDR3 spans 12 residues. The CDR3 here is CSVDGTSDTQYF. CDR3 nucleotides: TGCAGCGTTGACGGGACTTCAGATACGCAGTATTTT.

The V and J genes are TRBV5-6 and TRBJ1-6; D gene ambiguous. V lost 4 bases and J lost 7, with 6 bases in between. Looked up from germline, CDR1 is SGHDT and CDR2 is YYEEEE. CDR3 length equals 12 residues. CDR3 nucleotides: TGTGCCAGCAGCGATAGAAATTCACCCCTCCACTTT. Protein: CASSDRNSPLHF.

The chain joins TRBV6-1 to TRBJ2-5; D might be TRBD1 (5 bases). This CDR3 has 13 residues. CDR1 MNHNS and CDR2 SASEGT come from the germline V gene. V dropped 6 bases and J dropped 1 base, with 9 bases sitting between them. For the CDR3, the DNA is TGTGCCAGCAGCCCCAGGGCCCAAGAGACCCAGTACTTC. This gives the protein CASSPRAQETQYF.

The chain employs TRBV28 and TRBJ2-6; no firm D call. This CDR3 has 19 amino acids. V lost 5 bases to trimming and J lost 0 bases, with 20 bases between them. Per the germline V gene, CDR1 is MDHEN and CDR2 is SYDVKM. CDR3 in DNA: TGTGCCAGCAGTCTCACCCTTGTCCACTCCCTCTCTGGGGCCAACGTCCTGACTTTC. It translates to CASSLTLVHSLSGANVLTF.

V gene TRBV11-2 combines with J gene TRBJ2-5; D ambiguous. Germline V gene sequence: CDR1 SGHAT, CDR2 FQNNGV. Deletions cut 2 bases from V and 9 bases from J, with 10 bases between. The CDR3 runs 12 residues. The CDR3 sequence: CASSLSLSAQYF. As DNA, the CDR3 is TGTGCCAGCAGCTTATCGCTGTCGGCCCAGTACTTC.

The V gene is TRBV30, the J gene TRBJ2-1, with D maybe TRBD2 (5 bases). Trimming left V 1 base short and J 0 bases short, with 22 bases between. The CDR3 has 19 residues. From germline, CDR1 is GTSNPN and CDR2 SVGIG (reference sequence). The CDR3, as DNA: TGTGCCTGGAGTGGAGGAAAAACGGTCAGCGGTAGCTCCTACAATGAGCAGTTCTTC. This gives the protein CAWSGGKTVSGSSYNEQFF.